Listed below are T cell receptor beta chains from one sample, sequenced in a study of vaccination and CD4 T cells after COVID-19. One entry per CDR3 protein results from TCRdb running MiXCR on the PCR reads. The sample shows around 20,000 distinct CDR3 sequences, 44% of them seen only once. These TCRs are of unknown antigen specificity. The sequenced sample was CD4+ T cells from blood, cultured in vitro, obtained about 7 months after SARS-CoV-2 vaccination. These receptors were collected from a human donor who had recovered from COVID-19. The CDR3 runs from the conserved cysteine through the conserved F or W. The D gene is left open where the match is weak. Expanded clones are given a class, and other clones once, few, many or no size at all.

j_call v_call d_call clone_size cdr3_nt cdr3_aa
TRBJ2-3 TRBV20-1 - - TGCAGTCCGACGGGAGTAGGCACAGATACGCAGTATTTT CSPTGVGTDTQYF
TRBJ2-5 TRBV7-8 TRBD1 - TGTGCCAGCAGCCGAGGGACAGCACTCCAAGAGACCCAGTACTTC CASSRGTALQETQYF
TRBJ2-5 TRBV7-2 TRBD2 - TGTGCCAGCAGCTTGGTAGCGGGAGTCGGTGAGACCCAGTACTTC CASSLVAGVGETQYF
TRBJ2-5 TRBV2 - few TGTGCCAGCAGTGCTTGGGGGTACCAAGAGACCCAGTACTTC CASSAWGYQETQYF
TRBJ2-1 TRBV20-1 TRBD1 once TGCAGTGCTCTCTACGGGACAGGGAACAATGAGCAGTTCTTC CSALYGTGNNEQFF
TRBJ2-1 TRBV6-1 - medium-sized TGTGCCAGCAACTCTATGAACTACAATGAGCAGTTCTTC CASNSMNYNEQFF
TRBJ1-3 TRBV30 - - TGTGCCTGGGGGGTCTCTGGAAACACCATATATTTT CAWGVSGNTIYF
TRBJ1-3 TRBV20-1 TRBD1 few TGCAGTGCCCCTACACAGGGGAGTAAATGGGGAAACACCATATATTTT CSAPTQGSKWGNTIYF
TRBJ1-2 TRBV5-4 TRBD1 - TGTGCCAGCAGGTCAGTCAAGGACAGGGGAGATGGCTACACCTTC CASRSVKDRGDGYTF
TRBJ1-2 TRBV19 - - TGTGCCAGTAGTACGGGAGGGAATTCGGACTATGGCTACACCTTC CASSTGGNSDYGYTF
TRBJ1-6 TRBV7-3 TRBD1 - TGTGCCAGCAGCCTACTAGGACAGGGTTATTCACCCCTCCACTTT CASSLLGQGYSPLHF
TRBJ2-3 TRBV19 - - TGTGCCAGTAGTATATTAGATACGCAGTATTTT CASSILDTQYF
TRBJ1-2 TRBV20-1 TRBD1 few TGCAGTGCTGCCAGGACAGGGGGTAGTGGAATCTATGGCTACACCTTC CSAARTGGSGIYGYTF
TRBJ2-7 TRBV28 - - TGTGCCAGCAGATCGGGACTCCTCTACGAGCAGTACTTC CASRSGLLYEQYF
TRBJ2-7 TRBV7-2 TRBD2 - TGTGCCAGCAGCTATAAGGCACTAGCGGGGGGTCTCTACGAGCAGTACTTC CASSYKALAGGLYEQYF